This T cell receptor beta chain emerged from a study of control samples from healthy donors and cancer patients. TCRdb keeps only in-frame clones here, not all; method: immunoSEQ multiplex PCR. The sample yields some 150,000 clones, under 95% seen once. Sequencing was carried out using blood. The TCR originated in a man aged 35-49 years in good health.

The CDR3 nucleotides read TGTGCCAGCAGTTTACTGGGGGCACATGGCTACACCTTC. The encoded protein is CASSLLGAHGYTF. The chain uses TRBV27 and TRBJ1-2; possible D gene TRBD1, 6 bases. This CDR3 region has 13 residues. Germline V gene data show CDR1 as MNHEY and CDR2 as SMNVEV (reference sequence). V was shortened by 2 bases and J by 6 bases, with 10 bases between the two germline ends.